This TCR beta chain was found in a study of T cells after yellow fever vaccination. MiXCR, applied by TCRdb to the 5' RACE reads, yields one record per CDR3 protein. This table holds about 30,000 distinct CDR3 sequences, nearly 4.5% found once. This clonotype was counted ten times or more. The length of the CDR3 is 15 residues. V was clipped by 4 bases and J by 2 bases, with 12 bases between them. CDR1 is LGHDT, CDR2 YNNKEL, per germline (reference sequence). The TCR sequence derives from a man aged 25 to 45 who received the YFV17D yellow fever vaccine. V and J are TRBV3-1 and TRBJ1-3, with D possibly being TRBD1 (6 bases). Sequenced material: CD8+ T cells sorted from PBMCs, taken 5 days after the yellow fever booster vaccination. CDR3 nucleotide sequence: TGTGCCAGCAGCCTACAGGGATTTACTGGAAACACCATATATTTT. Translating it yields CASSLQGFTGNTIYF.